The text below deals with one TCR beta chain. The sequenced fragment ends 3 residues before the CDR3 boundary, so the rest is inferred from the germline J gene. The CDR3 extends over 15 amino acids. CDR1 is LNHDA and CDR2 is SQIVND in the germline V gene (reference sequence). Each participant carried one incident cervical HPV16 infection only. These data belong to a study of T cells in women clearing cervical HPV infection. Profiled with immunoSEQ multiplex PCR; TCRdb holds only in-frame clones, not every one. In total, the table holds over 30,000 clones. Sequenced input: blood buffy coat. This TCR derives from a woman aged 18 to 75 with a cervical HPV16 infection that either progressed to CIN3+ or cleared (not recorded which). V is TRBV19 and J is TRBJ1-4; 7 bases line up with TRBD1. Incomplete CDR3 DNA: TGTGCCAGTAGTGCCGGGACAGAGGTTAATTCACCA. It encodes CASSAGTEVNSP. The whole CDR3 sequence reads CASSAGTEVNSPLFF.